Following are 20 T cell receptor beta chains from one sample sequenced in a study of blood T cell repertoires in COVID-19. Clones were sequenced by immunoSEQ multiplex PCR, and TCRdb holds only the in-frame ones, with some missing. This table holds hundreds of thousands of clones, about nine tenths found once. The sequenced sample was peripheral blood. These receptors all come from a woman between 45 and 65 years old with COVID-19, enrolled during active disease.

The genes are TRBV9 and TRBJ2-7; D is possibly TRBD2 (5 bases). Deletions cut 0 bases from V and 3 bases from J, with 13 bases between. The CDR3 loop spans 15 amino acids. From germline, CDR1 is SGDLS and CDR2 YYNGEE. In DNA form, the CDR3 reads TGTGCCAGCAGCGTAGATTCGGGGAGTCTCTACGAGCAGTACTTC. As protein: CASSVDSGSLYEQYF.

V usage is TRBV10-3 and J usage is TRBJ2-7; D remains ambiguous. V shed 4 bases and J shed 1 base, with 11 bases lying between them. The CDR3 is 14 residues long. Germline V gene lookup returns CDR1 ENHRY and CDR2 SYGVKD. CDR3 residues: CAISAVLFSYEQYF. CDR3 coding DNA: TGTGCCATCAGTGCCGTACTATTTTCCTACGAGCAGTACTTC.

The V call is TRBV9, the J call TRBJ2-2; TRBD2 is a possible D gene (6 bases). V was pared by 3 bases and J by 0 bases, with 15 bases between. This CDR3 spans 17 amino acids. Germline lookup yields CDR1 SGDLS and CDR2 YYNGEE. This chain's CDR3 is CASSATARGSNTGELFF. For the CDR3, the DNA is TGTGCCAGCAGCGCCACCGCGCGGGGCTCGAACACCGGGGAGCTGTTTTTT.

The chain recombines TRBV7-9 with TRBJ2-6; D possibly corresponds to TRBD2 (6 bases). Germline V gene sequence: CDR1 SEHNR, CDR2 FQNEAQ (reference sequence). This CDR3 contains 16 residues. With 4 bases removed from V and 1 base from J, the gap between germline ends came to 11 bases. This chain's CDR3 is CASSSPRGSGANVLTF. The CDR3 region has the DNA TGTGCCAGCAGCTCCCCCCGGGGGTCTGGGGCCAACGTCCTGACTTTC.

This clone was observed a few times. The chain is built from TRBV5-1 and TRBJ1-5; TRBD1 is a possible D gene (6 bases). Trimming pared 5 bases from V and 5 bases from J, leaving 17 bases between. This CDR3 has 15 residues. Germline CDR1 SGHRS, CDR2 YFSETQ. This CDR3 is CASRPRDIPYQPQHF. CDR3 bases: TGCGCCAGCAGACCCCGGGACATTCCTTATCAGCCCCAGCATTTT.

The V gene is TRBV6-6, the J gene TRBJ2-7; D remains ambiguous. CDR1 is MNHNY, CDR2 SVGAGI, per germline (reference sequence). This CDR3 contains 13 residues. The ends were cut back, 0 bases at V and 3 bases at J, with 6 bases in the middle. As DNA, the CDR3 is TGTGCCAGCAGTTACTCGGTCAGCTACGAGCAGTACTTC. Its protein is CASSYSVSYEQYF.

The chain employs TRBV5-1 and TRBJ2-5, with 9 bases identical to TRBD2. V dropped 10 bases and J dropped 5; count of bases not matched to a gene: 12. The CDR3 consists of 14 residues. Germline V gene data show CDR1 as SGHRS and CDR2 as YFSETQ. CDR3 in DNA: TGCGCCGCAGGGAAAGCGGGAGGTGCGGAGACCCAGTACTTC. It is translated as CAAGKAGGAETQYF.

This chain links TRBV5-1 with TRBJ2-6, with 11 bases lining up with TRBD2. The CDR3 is made up of 15 amino acids. J was trimmed by 7 bases and V by 4 bases; bases with no gene match: 4. Germline CDR1 SGHRS, CDR2 YFSETQ. The CDR3 is CASSVTSGRANVLTF. The CDR3 nucleotides read TGCGCCAGCAGCGTAACTAGCGGGAGAGCCAACGTCCTGACTTTC.

The rearrangement uses TRBV3-1 (or the pseudogene TRBV3-2) and TRBJ1-4; D is perhaps TRBD1 (5 bases). The germline gives CDR1 LGHDT, CDR2 YNNKEL (reference sequence). The CDR3 is 11 residues long. The V gene lost 4 bases and the J gene lost 11 bases, with 8 bases spanning the gap. CDR3 loop: CASSLGGKLFF. DNA of the CDR3: TGTGCCAGCAGCCTGGGGGGGAAACTGTTTTTT.

The genes are TRBV30 and TRBJ2-1; 14 bases map to TRBD2. Germline CDR1 reads GTSNPN; CDR2 reads SVGIG (reference sequence). The CDR3 is 20 residues long. V dropped 2 bases and J dropped 4; count of bases not matched to a gene: 16. The CDR3 DNA reads TGTGCCTGGAGTCACACCGGGACTAGCGGGAGCGGCTTGGGTTACAATGAGCAGTTCTTC. Translation: CAWSHTGTSGSGLGYNEQFF.

The V gene is TRBV18, the J gene TRBJ1-5; TRBD1 agrees at 9 bases. Germline CDR1 reads KGHSH; CDR2 reads LQKENI. After removal of 4 bases from V and 5 bases from J, the junction contained 3 bases not matched to a gene. The CDR3 length is 14 residues. The CDR3, as DNA: TGTGCCAGCTCACGGGGACAGGGCGATCAGCCCCAGCATTTT. Amino acids: CASSRGQGDQPQHF.

This sequence joins TRBV5-6 and TRBJ2-2, with unresolved D. Trimming left V 2 bases short and J 4 bases short, with 6 bases between. This CDR3 spans 13 amino acids. The germline gives CDR1 SGHDT, CDR2 YYEEEE. This CDR3 is CASSFLATGELFF. DNA for the CDR3: TGTGCCAGCAGCTTCTTAGCCACCGGGGAGCTGTTTTTT.

This clone has just a few counts. The CDR3 sequence is CAISASRVGQETQYF. The CDR3 region has the DNA TGTGCCATCAGTGCGTCGCGGGTGGGCCAAGAGACCCAGTACTTC. The rearrangement uses TRBV10-3 and TRBJ2-5, with TRBD2 as a possible D gene (5 bases). This CDR3 region has 15 residues. From germline, CDR1 is ENHRY and CDR2 SYGVKD. V lost 4 bases, J lost 1 base, and 13 bases lay in between.

The chain uses TRBV7-8 and TRBJ2-1; 10 positions agree with TRBD1. Unmatched junction bases numbered 8, after V lost 4 bases and J lost 14 bases. The V gene's germline CDR1 is SGHVS and CDR2 FQNEAQ. This CDR3 is 13 amino acids long. This chain's CDR3 is CASSSDRGRIEFF. The DNA of the CDR3 is TGTGCCAGCAGCTCTGACAGGGGGCGCATAGAGTTCTTC.

The chain links TRBV2 to TRBJ2-5; D possibly corresponds to TRBD1 (7 bases). CDR1 and CDR2 from the germline V gene are SNHLY and FYNNEI. The CDR3 runs to 16 residues. Trimming left V 7 bases short and J 5 bases short, with 23 bases between. CDR3 DNA: TGTGCCAGCACTACAGGTGTGTCCGGAGGGGGCGAGACCCAGTACTTC. It is translated as CASTTGVSGGGETQYF.

V usage is TRBV4-3 and J usage is TRBJ2-2; TRBD2 matches at 9 bases. Germline V CDR1 and CDR2: LGHNA, YSLEER. CDR3 size: 20 residues. With V trimmed by 0 bases and J by 7 bases, 18 bases remained unmatched. The chain's CDR3 is CASSQELPFSGRELDGELFF. The CDR3 DNA is TGCGCCAGCAGCCAAGAACTCCCTTTTAGCGGGAGAGAATTGGACGGGGAGCTGTTTTTT.

This rearrangement joins TRBV4-2 to TRBJ2-1; unclear D gene. The CDR3 runs to 16 residues. V dropped 1 base and J dropped 0 bases, with 10 bases sitting between them. The V gene's germline CDR1 is LGHNA and CDR2 YNFKEQ. CDR3 bases: TGTGCCAGCAGCCAAGTCTTTCCGAGCTCCTACAATGAGCAGTTCTTC. Translation gives CASSQVFPSSYNEQFF.

The sample holds one count of this clone. The CDR3 bases are TGTGCCAGCTCACCGGGGGACAGGGGGATCCAAGAGACCCAGTACTTC. It specifies CASSPGDRGIQETQYF. This chain joins TRBV18 and TRBJ2-5; 11 bases match TRBD1. The CDR3 loop spans 16 amino acids. V trimming: 3 bases; J trimming: 1 base; junction bases outside the gene matches: 4. Germline CDR1 reads KGHSH; CDR2 reads LQKENI.

This chain links TRBV7-9 with TRBJ2-7; TRBD2 aligns across 11 bases. Per germline, CDR1 SEHNR and CDR2 FQNEAQ (reference sequence). CDR3 length: 15 amino acids. The V and J ends lost 2 bases and 4 bases, in that order; junction bases with no gene match: 4. CDR3 nucleotides: TGTGCCAGCAGCTTAAAGGTAGCGGGGGGGTACGAGCAGTACTTC. It translates to CASSLKVAGGYEQYF. The variable domain in full, with the rest retrieved from reference TRBV7-9 and TRBJ2-7, is DTGVSQNPRHKITKRGQNVTFRCDPISEHNRLYWYRQTLGQGPEFLTYFQNEAQLEKSRLLSDRFSAERPKGSFSTLEIQRTEQGDSAMYLCASSLKVAGGYEQYFGPGTRLTVT.

This clone was counted once. The chain carries TRBV10-3 and TRBJ2-7, with a possible D match to TRBD2 (5 bases). In germline, CDR1 is ENHRY, CDR2 SYGVKD. Trimming took 5 bases from V and 4 from J, leaving 18 bases between them. The CDR3 spans 15 residues. CDR3 region: CAISKDWNQVYEQYF. DNA of the CDR3: TGTGCCATCAGTAAGGACTGGAATCAAGTGTACGAGCAGTACTTC.